This T cell receptor (beta chain) was retrieved from a study of response to subunit inactivated influenza vaccine. Study-wide results and limits: Few new T cells, the authors suggested, are recruited by each seasonal influenza vaccination.

TCRdb passed the RT-PCR reads through MiXCR, listing each CDR3 protein once. The data hold around 160,000 distinct CDR3 sequences, with roughly 11% observed a single time. Germline-derived CDR1 and CDR2 are MNHNS and SASEGT. V was clipped by 8 bases and J by 7 bases, with 19 bases between them. This CDR3 spans 14 amino acids. To note about this clonotype: Its cognate antigen is unknown.

V and J are TRBV6-1 and TRBJ2-3; D remains unclear. This specimen was non-naive T cells sorted from PBMCs, taken 35 to 45 days after vaccination. This sequence originates from a man aged 45-60 years who received an inactivated influenza vaccine. The CDR3 region is CASGTKGTGYTQYF. The DNA of the CDR3 is TGTGCCAGCGGAACCAAGGGAACGGGTTATACGCAGTATTTT.